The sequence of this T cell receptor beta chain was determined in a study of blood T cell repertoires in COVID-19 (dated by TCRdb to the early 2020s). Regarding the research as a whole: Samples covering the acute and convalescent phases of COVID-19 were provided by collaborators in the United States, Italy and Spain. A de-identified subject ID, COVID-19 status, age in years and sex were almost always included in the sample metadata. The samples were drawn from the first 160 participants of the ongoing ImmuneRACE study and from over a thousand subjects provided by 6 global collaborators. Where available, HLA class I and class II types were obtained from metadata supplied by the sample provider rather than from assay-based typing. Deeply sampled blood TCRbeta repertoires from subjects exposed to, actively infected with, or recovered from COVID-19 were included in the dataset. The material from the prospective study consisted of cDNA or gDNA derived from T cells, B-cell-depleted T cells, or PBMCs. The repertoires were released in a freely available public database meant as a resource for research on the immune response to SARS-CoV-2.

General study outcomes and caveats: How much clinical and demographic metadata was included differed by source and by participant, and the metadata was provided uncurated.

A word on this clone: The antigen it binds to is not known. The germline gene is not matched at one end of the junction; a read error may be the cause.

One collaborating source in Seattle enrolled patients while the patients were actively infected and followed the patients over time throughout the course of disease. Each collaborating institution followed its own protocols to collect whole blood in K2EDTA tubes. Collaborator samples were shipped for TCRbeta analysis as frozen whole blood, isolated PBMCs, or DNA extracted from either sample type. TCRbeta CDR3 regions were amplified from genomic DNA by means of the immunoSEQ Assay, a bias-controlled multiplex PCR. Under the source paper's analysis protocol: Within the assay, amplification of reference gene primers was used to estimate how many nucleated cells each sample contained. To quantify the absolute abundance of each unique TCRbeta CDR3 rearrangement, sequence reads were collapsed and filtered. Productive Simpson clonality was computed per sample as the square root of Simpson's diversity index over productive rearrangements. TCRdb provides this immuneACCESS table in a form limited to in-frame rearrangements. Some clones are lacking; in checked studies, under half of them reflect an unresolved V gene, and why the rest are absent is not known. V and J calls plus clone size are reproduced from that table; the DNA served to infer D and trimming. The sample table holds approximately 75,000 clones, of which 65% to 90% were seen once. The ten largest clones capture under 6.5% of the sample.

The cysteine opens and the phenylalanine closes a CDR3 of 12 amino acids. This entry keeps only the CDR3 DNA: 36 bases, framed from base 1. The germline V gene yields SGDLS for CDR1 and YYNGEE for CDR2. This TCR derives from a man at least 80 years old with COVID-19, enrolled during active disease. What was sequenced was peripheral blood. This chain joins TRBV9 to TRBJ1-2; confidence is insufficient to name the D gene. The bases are TGTGCCAGCAGCGCCTTGGGAGGGTTTTTCGCCTTC. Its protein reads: CASSALGGFFAF. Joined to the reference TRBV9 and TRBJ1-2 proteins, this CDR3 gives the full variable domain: DSGVTQTPKHLITATGQRVTLRCSPRSGDLSVYWYQQSLDQGLQFLIQYYNGEERAKGNILERFSAQQFPDLHSELNLSSLELGDSALYFCASSALGGFFAFGSGTRLTVV.